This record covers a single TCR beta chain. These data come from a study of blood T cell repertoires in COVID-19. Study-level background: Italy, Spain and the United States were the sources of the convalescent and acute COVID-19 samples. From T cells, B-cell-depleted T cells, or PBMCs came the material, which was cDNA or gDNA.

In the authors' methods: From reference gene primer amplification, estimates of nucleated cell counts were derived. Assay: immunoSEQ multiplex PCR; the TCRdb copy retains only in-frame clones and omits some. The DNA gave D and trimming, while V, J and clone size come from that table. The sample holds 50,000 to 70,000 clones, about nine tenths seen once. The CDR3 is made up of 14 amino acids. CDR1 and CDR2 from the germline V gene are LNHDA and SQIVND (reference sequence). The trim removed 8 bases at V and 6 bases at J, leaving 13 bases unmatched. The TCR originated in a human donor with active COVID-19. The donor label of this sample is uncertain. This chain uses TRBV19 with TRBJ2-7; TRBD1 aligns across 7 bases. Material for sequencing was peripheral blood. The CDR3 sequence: CASASFTGAPEQYF. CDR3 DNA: TGTGCCAGTGCCAGTTTTACAGGGGCTCCCGAGCAGTACTTC.